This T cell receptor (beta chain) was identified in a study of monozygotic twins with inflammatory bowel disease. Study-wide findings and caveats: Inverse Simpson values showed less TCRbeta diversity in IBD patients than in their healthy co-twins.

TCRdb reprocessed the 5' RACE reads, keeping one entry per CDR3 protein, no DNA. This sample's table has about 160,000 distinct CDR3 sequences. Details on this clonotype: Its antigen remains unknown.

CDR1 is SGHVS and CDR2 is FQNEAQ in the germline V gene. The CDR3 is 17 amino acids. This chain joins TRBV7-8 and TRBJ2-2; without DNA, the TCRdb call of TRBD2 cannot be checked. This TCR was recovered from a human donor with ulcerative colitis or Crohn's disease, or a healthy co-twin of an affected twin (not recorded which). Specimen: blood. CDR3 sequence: CASSHRGLAANTGELFF. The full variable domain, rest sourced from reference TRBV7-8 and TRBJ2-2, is GAGVSQSPRYKVAKRGQDVALRCDPISGHVSLFWYQQALGQGPEFLTYFQNEAQLDKSGLPSDRFFAERPEGSVSTLKIQRTQQEDSAVYLCASSHRGLAANTGELFFGEGSRLTVL.